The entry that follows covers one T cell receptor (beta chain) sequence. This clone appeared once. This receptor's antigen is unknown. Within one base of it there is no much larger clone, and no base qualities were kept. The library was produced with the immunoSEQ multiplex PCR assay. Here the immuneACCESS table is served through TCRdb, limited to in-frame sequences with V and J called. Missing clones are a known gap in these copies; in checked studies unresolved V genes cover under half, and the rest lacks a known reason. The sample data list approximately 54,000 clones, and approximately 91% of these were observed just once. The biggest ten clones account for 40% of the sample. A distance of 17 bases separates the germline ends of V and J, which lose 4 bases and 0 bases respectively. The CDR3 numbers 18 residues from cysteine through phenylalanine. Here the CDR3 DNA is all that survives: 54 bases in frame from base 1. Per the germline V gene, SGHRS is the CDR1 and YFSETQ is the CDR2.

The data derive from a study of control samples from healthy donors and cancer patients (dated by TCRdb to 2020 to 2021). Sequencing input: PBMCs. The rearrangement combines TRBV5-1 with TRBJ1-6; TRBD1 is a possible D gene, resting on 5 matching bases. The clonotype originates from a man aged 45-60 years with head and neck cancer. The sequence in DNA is TGCGCCAGCAGCCTGGATGGGGGGGAGAGCTCCTATAATTCACCCCTCCACTTT. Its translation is CASSLDGGESSYNSPLHF.